This T cell receptor (beta chain) was recorded in a study of control samples from healthy donors and cancer patients. This clone was counted between two and nine times. Germline CDR1 and CDR2: LGHNA and YNFKEQ. There are 15 residues in the CDR3. V was pared by 1 base and J by 7 bases, with 15 bases between. Generated by immunoSEQ multiplex PCR, the TCRdb table keeps only in-frame clones and is missing some. The sample consists of roughly 170,000 clones, approximately 94% of them appearing once. The chain combines TRBV4-2 with TRBJ2-3; perhaps TRBD2 as D (5 bases). This sequence was found in a woman aged 18-35 years in good health. Sequenced material: blood. The CDR3 is CASSQGTEDLYTQYF. CDR3 nucleotides: TGTGCCAGCAGCCAAGGGACGGAGGACCTCTATACGCAGTATTTT.